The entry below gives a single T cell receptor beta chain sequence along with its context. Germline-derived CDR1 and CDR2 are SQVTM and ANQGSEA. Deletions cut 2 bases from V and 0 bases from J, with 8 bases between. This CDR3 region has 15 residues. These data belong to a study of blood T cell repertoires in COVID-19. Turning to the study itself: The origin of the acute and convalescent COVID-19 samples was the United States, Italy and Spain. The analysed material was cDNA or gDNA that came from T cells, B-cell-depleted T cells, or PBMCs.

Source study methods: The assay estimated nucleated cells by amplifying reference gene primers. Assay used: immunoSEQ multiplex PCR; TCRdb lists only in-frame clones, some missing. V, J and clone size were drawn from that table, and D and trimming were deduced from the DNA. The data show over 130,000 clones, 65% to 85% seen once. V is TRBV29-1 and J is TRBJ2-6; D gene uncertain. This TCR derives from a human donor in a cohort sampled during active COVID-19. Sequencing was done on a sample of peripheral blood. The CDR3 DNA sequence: TGCAGCGTTGAATCCAGAGGCTCTGGGGCCAACGTCCTGACTTTC. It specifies CSVESRGSGANVLTF.